These T cell receptor beta chains were read from a single sample in a study of blood T cells in healthy people across ages. Using its own MiXCR run on the 5' RACE reads, TCRdb lists one record per CDR3 protein. This sample has around 1.1 million distinct CDR3 sequences, with roughly two fifths found just once. Material: blood. These TCRs come from a man aged 18 to 30 in good health. Each CDR3 is given with its conserved first and last residue. The D gene is left open where the match is weak. The size entry is marked missing in some rows and otherwise reads once, few, many or a size class.

j_gene,abundance,d_gene,v_gene,CDR3nt,CDR3aa
TRBJ2-4,NA,NA,TRBV2,TGTGCCAGCAGTGAGAGGGGGGGAGCAAACATTCAGTACTTC,CASSERGGANIQYF
TRBJ1-6,NA,NA,TRBV20-1,TGCAGTCCCGCGTCAGGGGAGAAGTCACCCCTCCACTTT,CSPASGEKSPLHF
TRBJ2-2,NA,NA,TRBV4-3,TGCGCCAGCAGCCGAATGAACACCGGGGAGCTGTTTTTT,CASSRMNTGELFF
TRBJ2-4,once,NA,TRBV7-8,TGTGCCAGCAGCGGGAACAGGGCATGGGGAGCCAAAAACATTCAGTACTTC,CASSGNRAWGAKNIQYF
TRBJ2-3,few,NA,TRBV6-2/TRBV6-3,TGTGCCAGCAGCCTCCCGCTCACAGATACGCAGTATTTT,CASSLPLTDTQYF
TRBJ2-1,NA,NA,TRBV7-2,TGTGCCAGCAGCTTTAAGGTAGGGGCGACTTACAATGAGCAGTTCTTC,CASSFKVGATYNEQFF
TRBJ1-2,few,TRBD1,TRBV20-1,TGCAGTGCCGTTCCGGGACAGGGAAATGGCTACACCTTC,CSAVPGQGNGYTF
TRBJ2-1,NA,NA,TRBV20-1,TGCAGTGCTCCGACCGAGGGGGGTCGGTCCTACAATGAGCAGTTCTTC,CSAPTEGGRSYNEQFF
TRBJ2-5,few,TRBD1,TRBV6-2/TRBV6-3,TGTGCCAGCAGCAGGGGACAGGGATTTCTAACCCAGTACTTC,CASSRGQGFLTQYF
TRBJ1-5,NA,NA,TRBV2,TGTGCCAGCAGTTTAGACAGGACTAGCAATCAGCCCCAGCATTTT,CASSLDRTSNQPQHF